Below are 24 T cell receptor beta chains sequenced from a single sample in a study of CD8+ T cells in alopecia areata. The sample's treatment: oral pan-JAK inhibitor, 5-10 mg twice daily. Sequencing templates came from extracted RNA that was reverse transcribed into cDNA. The repertoire was sequenced with immunoSEQ multiplex PCR; TCRdb's copy has only in-frame clones and lacks some. The sample holds 200,000 or so clones, 40% to 55% seen once. This sample comprised CD4+ T cells sorted from blood, obtained around week 37, from a patient treated with tofacitinib. The receptor source for this set is a human donor with alopecia areata.

The chain links TRBV7-8 to TRBJ2-7; D is ambiguous. Germline lookup yields CDR1 SGHVS and CDR2 FQNEAQ. CDR3 length: 14 residues. The ends were cut back, 5 bases at V and 1 base at J, with 12 bases in the middle. The CDR3 loop is CASSQWSRSYEQYF. CDR3 in DNA: TGTGCCAGCAGCCAGTGGAGCAGGTCCTACGAGCAGTACTTC.

CDR3 in DNA: TGCGCCAGCAGCCCCGGGGACAGAGTCGCCCCTTGGGAGCAGTACTTC. It encodes CASSPGDRVAPWEQYF. The chain couples TRBV5-1 to TRBJ2-7, with 7 bases lining up with TRBD1. Trimming removed 4 bases from V and 7 bases from J; junction bases left unmatched: 17. Germline V gene sequence: CDR1 SGHRS, CDR2 YFSETQ. The CDR3 is 16 amino acids.

The sample holds a few counts of this clone. V usage is TRBV25-1 and J usage is TRBJ2-7; perhaps D is TRBD1 or TRBD2 (7 bases each). The CDR3 runs 17 residues. Trimming cost V 2 bases and J 7 bases, with 24 bases left between them. In germline, CDR1 is MGHDK, CDR2 SYGVNS. This chain's CDR3 is CASSEPQGTAGAGEQYF. CDR3 coding DNA: TGTGCCAGCAGTGAACCACAGGGGACGGCGGGAGCGGGTGAGCAGTACTTC.

The chain carries TRBV15 and TRBJ2-7; TRBD1 might be the D (5 bases). This CDR3 region has 15 residues. Deletions cut 0 bases from V and 4 bases from J, with 13 bases between. Germline loops: CDR1 LNHNV, CDR2 YYDKDF (reference sequence). The CDR3 here is CATSRDQGRDYEQYF. The CDR3 coding sequence is TGTGCCACCAGCAGAGATCAGGGCAGGGATTACGAGCAGTACTTC. The full variable domain, completed using reference TRBV15 and TRBJ2-7, is DAMVIQNPRYQVTQFGKPVTLSCSQTLNHNVMYWYQQKSSQAPKLLFHYYDKDFNNEADTPDNFQSRRPNTSFCFLDIRSPGLGDTAMYLCATSRDQGRDYEQYFGPGTRLTVT.

This chain uses TRBV29-1 with TRBJ1-1; D call uncertain. Germline loops: CDR1 SQVTM, CDR2 ANQGSEA. The CDR3 has 15 residues. Trimming left V 4 bases short and J 0 bases short, with 15 bases between. The CDR3 DNA reads TGCAGCGTTGTATTGACCGGACCGATGAACACTGAAGCTTTCTTT. Its translation: CSVVLTGPMNTEAFF.

This clone was detected once. The chain carries TRBV6-5 and TRBJ2-1; 9 nucleotides line up with TRBD1. From germline, CDR1 is MNHEY and CDR2 SVGAGI. The CDR3 has 14 residues. Germline trimming cut 6 bases from V and 9 bases from J; bases unmatched to any gene: 9. CDR3 protein: CASSQGTGRIEQFF. The CDR3 bases are TGTGCCAGCAGCCAAGGGACAGGGAGGATTGAGCAGTTCTTC.

This clone has only a few counts. This rearrangement joins TRBV5-1 to TRBJ2-1; TRBD2 agrees at 8 bases. CDR1 SGHRS and CDR2 YFSETQ come from the germline V gene. The CDR3 has 16 amino acids. The V segment lost 4 bases and the J segment 2 bases; nucleotides outside the gene matches: 8. The CDR3 is CASSPLTSGPYNEQFF. The CDR3, as DNA: TGCGCCAGCAGCCCCCTAACTAGCGGACCCTACAATGAGCAGTTCTTC.

This clone was seen a few times. The chain combines TRBV6-1 with TRBJ2-7; D call uncertain. The CDR3 loop spans 13 amino acids. Deletions cut 5 bases from V and 2 bases from J, with 10 bases between. Germline V gives CDR1 MNHNS, CDR2 SASEGT. In DNA form, the CDR3 reads TGTGCCAGCAGTCTGTTTGGGACCTACGAGCAGTACTTC. This codes for CASSLFGTYEQYF.

This clone was detected only a few times. The chain employs TRBV7-9 and TRBJ2-3, with a possible D match to TRBD2 (5 bases). CDR1 is SEHNR, CDR2 FQNEAQ, per germline (reference sequence). The V end lost 1 base, the J end lost 4 bases, and 9 bases lay between the germline ends. This CDR3 has 14 residues. The CDR3 bases are TGTGCCAGCAGCTTAGGAGGGAGCTCAGATACGCAGTATTTT. It translates to CASSLGGSSDTQYF. Full variable domain (remainder filled in from reference TRBV7-9 and TRBJ2-3): DTGVSQNPRHKITKRGQNVTFRCDPISEHNRLYWYRQTLGQGPEFLTYFQNEAQLEKSRLLSDRFSAERPKGSFSTLEIQRTEQGDSAMYLCASSLGGSSDTQYFGPGTRLTVL.

This clone was recorded a few times. V usage is TRBV18 and J usage is TRBJ1-1, with TRBD1 identical over 8 bases. The trim removed 1 base at V and 1 base at J, leaving 8 bases unmatched. This CDR3 spans 17 amino acids. Per germline, CDR1 KGHSH and CDR2 LQKENI. CDR3 sequence: CASSPLGQGARNTEAFF. In DNA form, the CDR3 reads TGTGCCAGCTCACCACTCGGACAGGGCGCGAGGAACACTGAAGCTTTCTTT.

The V and J genes are TRBV5-6 and TRBJ1-2, with 8 bases lining up with TRBD1. The germline V gene has CDR1 SGHDT and CDR2 YYEEEE. The CDR3 is 14 amino acids. The trim removed 4 bases at V and 6 bases at J, leaving 8 bases unmatched. The CDR3 reads CASSPLDRADGYTF. The CDR3 nucleotides read TGTGCCAGCAGCCCGTTGGACAGGGCGGATGGCTACACCTTC.

The J gene is TRBJ1-2, the V gene TRBV7-3; D remains ambiguous. Germline V lookup: CDR1 SGHTA, CDR2 FQGTGA. V was clipped by 10 bases and J by 8 bases, with 8 bases between them. The CDR3 loop spans 9 amino acids. The CDR3 DNA reads as TGTGCCACCGAGGTGGGCTACACCTTC. Residues: CATEVGYTF. The variable domain in full, with the rest retrieved from reference TRBV7-3 and TRBJ1-2, is GAGVSQTPSNKVTEKGKYVELRCDPISGHTALYWYRQSLGQGPEFLIYFQGTGAADDSGLPNDRFFAVRPEGSVSTLKIQRTERGDSAVYLCATEVGYTFGSGTRLTVV.

This clone showed up just a few times. The rearrangement links TRBV2 to TRBJ2-5; 8 bases line up with TRBD1. Per germline, CDR1 SNHLY and CDR2 FYNNEI. V shed 5 bases, J shed 4 bases, and the junction held 9 bases outside the gene matches. The CDR3 runs 15 residues. The CDR3 coding sequence is TGTGCCAGCAGTCCAGGACAGGGCGCGGCAGAGACCCAGTACTTC. Its translation: CASSPGQGAAETQYF.

The chain links TRBV6-1 to TRBJ1-5; the D gene is possibly TRBD1 (6 bases). This CDR3 is 14 amino acids long. The germline V and J ends were trimmed by 6 bases and 0 bases, with 9 bases remaining between them. Germline V gives CDR1 MNHNS, CDR2 SASEGT. CDR3 sequence (DNA): TGTGCCAGCAGCGGACAGTATAGCAATCAGCCCCAGCATTTT. It specifies CASSGQYSNQPQHF.

This chain uses TRBV6-1 with TRBJ2-7; no clear D gene. The V end was cut by 8 bases, the J end by 6 bases, with 17 bases between. The germline gives CDR1 MNHNS, CDR2 SASEGT. The CDR3 runs to 13 residues. This chain's CDR3 is CASWEGTVSEQYF. The CDR3 region has the DNA TGTGCCAGCTGGGAAGGAACAGTCTCCGAGCAGTACTTC.

The J gene is TRBJ1-2, the V gene TRBV6-5, with 7 bases fitting TRBD1. With V trimmed by 8 bases and J by 1 base, 7 bases remained unmatched. Germline V gene lookup returns CDR1 MNHEY and CDR2 SVGAGI. This CDR3 has 14 amino acids. The CDR3 DNA is TGTGCCAGCCGGGACAGTTCATTTAACTATGGCTACACCTTC. It translates to CASRDSSFNYGYTF.

The rearrangement links TRBV30 to TRBJ2-7, with D unclear. Germline assignment: CDR1 GTSNPN and CDR2 SVGIG (reference sequence). The germline V and J ends were trimmed by 0 bases and 0 bases, with 9 bases remaining between them. This CDR3 contains 14 residues. CDR3 in amino acids: CAWSVRRISYEQYF. The CDR3 region has the DNA TGTGCCTGGAGTGTACGACGGATCTCCTACGAGCAGTACTTC.

V is TRBV29-1 and J is TRBJ1-2; D is possibly TRBD1 (6 bases). Trimming took 5 bases from V and 3 from J, leaving 13 bases between them. This CDR3 region has 13 residues. Germline CDR1 SQVTM, CDR2 ANQGSEA. The CDR3 DNA reads as TGCAGCGTTCTGGGAGCAGGGGACTATGGCTACACCTTC. Its protein is CSVLGAGDYGYTF.

The chain combines TRBV25-1 with TRBJ1-1; 8 bases align to TRBD1. Germline CDR1 reads MGHDK; CDR2 reads SYGVNS. CDR3 length: 15 residues. With 5 bases clipped from V and 5 bases from J, the junction kept 10 bases outside the gene matches. The CDR3 here is CASSTLDREGTEAFF. In nucleotides, the CDR3 is TGTGCCAGCAGTACCTTGGACAGGGAAGGGACTGAAGCTTTCTTT.

The chain joins TRBV11-2 to TRBJ1-4; D is unresolved. CDR3 length: 13 residues. Trimming removed 5 bases at V and 5 bases at J, with 9 bases between. CDR1 is SGHAT and CDR2 is FQNNGV in the germline V gene. Here the CDR3 DNA reads TGTGCCAGCAGCCTATTCCAGAATGAAAAACTGTTTTTT. It is translated as CASSLFQNEKLFF.

This clone was found a few times. The chain uses TRBV29-1 and TRBJ1-1; D might be TRBD1 (6 bases). The ends were cut back, 6 bases at V and 7 bases at J, with 21 bases in the middle. CDR3 length: 14 amino acids. Germline V gene lookup returns CDR1 SQVTM and CDR2 ANQGSEA. The CDR3 DNA is TGCAGCGTACTTTCCGACAGGACGGGGGGTGAAGCTTTCTTT. Its protein product is CSVLSDRTGGEAFF. The full variable domain, in which reference TRBV29-1 and TRBJ1-1 provide the parts outside the CDR3, is SAVISQKPSRDICQRGTSLTIQCQVDSQVTMMFWYRQQPGQSLTLIATANQGSEATYESGFVIDKFPISRPNLTFSTLTVSNMSPEDSSIYLCSVLSDRTGGEAFFGQGTRLTVV.

This clone was found a few times. The same CDR3 is also encoded by other DNA sequences in this sample. This chain links TRBV18 with TRBJ2-5; D not resolved. Germline CDR1 reads KGHSH; CDR2 reads LQKENI. Trimming took 3 bases from V and 2 from J, leaving 7 bases between them. The CDR3 spans 13 residues. The CDR3 here is CASSPGSQETQYF. In nucleotides, the CDR3 is TGTGCCAGCTCACCCGGTAGTCAAGAGACCCAGTACTTC.

As DNA, the CDR3 is TGTGCCAGCAGTGAACGATGGCCCCGCACAGATACGCAGTATTTT. This sequence encodes CASSERWPRTDTQYF. V and J are TRBV6-1 and TRBJ2-3; no definite D call. Deletions cut 2 bases from V and 1 base from J, with 10 bases between. Germline CDR1 and CDR2: MNHNS and SASEGT. The CDR3 contains 15 residues.

The chain joins TRBV6-1 to TRBJ2-2; 8 bases match TRBD2. CDR3 size: 17 residues. The germline gives CDR1 MNHNS, CDR2 SASEGT. With 4 bases clipped from V and 1 base from J, the junction kept 8 bases outside the gene matches. DNA of the CDR3: TGTGCCAGCAGTGGCCGGCTAGCGGGCATGAACACCGGGGAGCTGTTTTTT. Encoded protein: CASSGRLAGMNTGELFF.